This T cell receptor beta chain emerged from a study of blood T cell repertoires in COVID-19. Generated by immunoSEQ multiplex PCR, the TCRdb table keeps only in-frame clones and is missing some. The data show approximately 90,000 clones, about 88% seen once. The germline CDR1 and CDR2 sequences are MNHEY and SMNVEV (reference sequence). This CDR3 has 17 amino acids. V lost 1 base to trimming and J lost 5 bases; unmatched junction nucleotides: 13. The specimen was peripheral blood. The chain joins TRBV27 to TRBJ2-5; 7 bases map to TRBD2. This receptor was identified in a man between 60 and 75 years old with acute or convalescent COVID-19. In nucleotides, the CDR3 is TGTGCCAGCAGTTTATTTGTTGGGCGGGAGTTTCATGAGACCCAGTACTTC. Its protein product is CASSLFVGREFHETQYF.